This is a list of T cell receptor beta chains from one sample in a study of beta chain features in type 1 diabetes. Libraries were prepared by immunoSEQ multiplex PCR; TCRdb keeps only in-frame clonotypes and omits some of them. The data show hundreds of thousands of clones, roughly 13% seen once. Sequences were obtained from naive CD4+ T cells from blood. All receptors derive from a young man in good health. CDR3s include the opening cysteine and the closing phenylalanine or tryptophan. The D gene is left open where the match is weak. Expanded clones are given a class, and other clones once, few, many or no size at all.

d_call,j_call,v_call,clone_size,cdr3_nt,cdr3_aa
NA,TRBJ2-7,TRBV7-3,NA,TGTGCCAGCAGCTTCGGTCTTCGGAGTACGTTC,CASSFGLRSTF
TRBD2,TRBJ2-1,TRBV5-4,few,TGTGCCAGCAGCCCAAGAGGCGGGGGGGTATCGAATGAGCAGTTCTTC,CASSPRGGGVSNEQFF
TRBD1,TRBJ2-1,TRBV5-6,few,TGTGCCAGCAGGGGACAGGGATCCTACAATGAGCAGTTCTTC,CASRGQGSYNEQFF
NA,TRBJ2-7,TRBV29-1,few,TGCAGCGCGCAGGAAGCTGTCAGGGGTCTATACGAGCAGTACTTC,CSAQEAVRGLYEQYF
NA,TRBJ1-1,TRBV29-1,few,TGCAGCGTTGAGGCGGCCATGAACACTGAAGCTTTCTTT,CSVEAAMNTEAFF
NA,TRBJ2-6,TRBV7-6,few,TGTGCCAGCAGCTTAGCGCGGCAGGATGGGCCTAGCGTAGACAACGTCCTGACTTTC,CASSLARQDGPSVDNVLTF
NA,TRBJ2-1,TRBV19,NA,TGTGCCAGTAGTAGGATGACAGTCTTTTCTACCTACAATGAGCAGTTCTTC,CASSRMTVFSTYNEQFF
NA,TRBJ2-2,TRBV2,NA,TGTGCCAGCACGATCGCAGGGGTAACCGGGGAGCTGTTTTTT,CASTIAGVTGELFF
NA,TRBJ2-2,TRBV9,few,TGTGCCAGCAGCGGCCGTTTAGGGGCCGGGGAGCTGTTTTTT,CASSGRLGAGELFF
TRBD2,TRBJ2-3,TRBV5-1,few,TGCGCCAGCAGCTTGACTAGCGGGGATACGCAGTATTTT,CASSLTSGDTQYF
TRBD2,TRBJ2-1,TRBV25-1,few,TGTGCCAGTAGGACTAGCGGGAGTAGGGAGCAGTTCTTC,CASRTSGSREQFF
TRBD2,TRBJ2-1,TRBV7-9,NA,TGTGCCAGCAGCTTGGGACTAGCGGGAGGCCCACATGAGCAGTTCTTC,CASSLGLAGGPHEQFF
NA,TRBJ1-2,TRBV7-2,few,TGTGCCAGCAGCTATATCCCAGCTAACTATGGCTACACCTTC,CASSYIPANYGYTF
NA,TRBJ2-7,TRBV9,NA,TGTGCCAGCAGCGTAAGAGGGGGCTCCTACGAGCAGTACTTC,CASSVRGGSYEQYF
TRBD1,TRBJ2-3,TRBV28,NA,TGTGCCAGCAGTTATCGGACAGGGGGGACAGATACGCAGTATTTT,CASSYRTGGTDTQYF
TRBD1,TRBJ1-2,TRBV7-2,few,TGTGCCAGCAGCTTAAGACAGGGTAGTGACTATGGCTACACCTTC,CASSLRQGSDYGYTF
TRBD1,TRBJ1-4,TRBV15,NA,TGTGCCACCAGCAGTGAACGACAGGGTAGAGGTGAAAAACTGTTTTTT,CATSSERQGRGEKLFF
NA,TRBJ1-5,TRBV25-1,few,TGTGCCAGCAGTCCCCGACAGGAAAATCAGCCCCAGCATTTT,CASSPRQENQPQHF
NA,TRBJ2-1,TRBV28,few,TGTGCCAGCACTTCCCTTCAGGGGGGACCTTACAATGAGCAGTTCTTC,CASTSLQGGPYNEQFF
NA,TRBJ1-5,TRBV30,few,TGTGCCTGGAGTGGGCCGTCGGGTCAGCCCCAGCATTTT,CAWSGPSGQPQHF
TRBD1,TRBJ2-5,TRBV25-1,NA,TGTGCCAGCAGTGTGCCGGGACAGCAAGAGACCCAGTACTTC,CASSVPGQQETQYF
NA,TRBJ1-2,TRBV28,NA,TGTGCCAGCAGTTTAGTCGAACGGAACTATGGCTACACCTTC,CASSLVERNYGYTF
TRBD2,TRBJ2-1,TRBV7-6,few,TGTGCCAGCAGTCTAGGGACTAGCTCAGGCCATGAGCAGTTCTTC,CASSLGTSSGHEQFF
TRBD1,TRBJ1-2,TRBV5-1,NA,TGCGCCAGCGGCCCGGGACAGGGTGGTTTTAACTATGGCTACACCTTC,CASGPGQGGFNYGYTF
TRBD2,TRBJ2-1,TRBV28,NA,TGTGCCAGCAGAGTTGGGGGGGGGAAAAACTACAATGAGCAGTTCTTC,CASRVGGGKNYNEQFF
NA,TRBJ2-1,TRBV25-1,NA,TGTGCCAGCAGTGAAAACAGGGATATCAATGAGCAGTTCTTC,CASSENRDINEQFF
NA,TRBJ2-1,TRBV6-4,few,TGTGCCAGCAGTGAGCAGATGAACAATGAGCAGTTCTTC,CASSEQMNNEQFF
TRBD1,TRBJ1-1,TRBV14,NA,TGTGCCAGCAGCTGGACAGGGAACACTGAAGCTTTCTTT,CASSWTGNTEAFF
NA,TRBJ2-7,TRBV6-1,few,TGTGCCAGCAGTGAATACCCGAATAGCTCCTACGAGCAGTACTTC,CASSEYPNSSYEQYF
NA,TRBJ1-1,TRBV29-1,NA,TGCAGCGGTGGGAGGACAAACACTGAAGCTTTCTTT,CSGGRTNTEAFF
TRBD2,TRBJ2-7,TRBV5-1,few,TGCGCCAGCAGGCTCCAAGGCGGGGGCGAGCAGTACTTC,CASRLQGGGEQYF
NA,TRBJ2-7,TRBV7-2,NA,TGTGCCAGCAGCCCCCCGGGCGGGGGCCCCGGCGAGCAGTACTTC,CASSPPGGGPGEQYF
NA,TRBJ1-1,TRBV18,NA,TGTGCCAGCTCACCAAGCGTTGGCACTGAAGCTTTCTTT,CASSPSVGTEAFF
NA,TRBJ1-2,TRBV11-2,once,TGTGCCAGCAGCTCATCCCGGACGGAGGGGGGCTACACCTTC,CASSSSRTEGGYTF
NA,TRBJ2-5,TRBV7-2,few,TGTGCCAGCAGCTTAGTTCCAGCGGGCGGGGAGACCCAGTACTTC,CASSLVPAGGETQYF
TRBD1,TRBJ1-5,TRBV5-6,once,TGTGCCAGCAGCCGGACAGGCACTCAGCCCCAGCATTTT,CASSRTGTQPQHF
NA,TRBJ2-2,TRBV6-5,few,TGTGCCAGCAGTTACGGGGGCTCGAGCGGGGAGCTGTTTTTT,CASSYGGSSGELFF
TRBD2,TRBJ2-7,TRBV6-1,few,TGTGCCAGCAGTCCTCGGACTAGCTACGAGCAGTACTTC,CASSPRTSYEQYF
TRBD1,TRBJ1-1,TRBV2,few,TGTGCCAGCATCCGGGTCAACAGGGGACGACAAGGGACTGAAGCTTTCTTT,CASIRVNRGRQGTEAFF
TRBD2,TRBJ2-1,TRBV6-4,few,TGTGCCAGCAGTGCTGGCGGGCGGGGGTACAATGAGCAGTTCTTC,CASSAGGRGYNEQFF
NA,TRBJ1-2,TRBV4-3,NA,TGCGCCAGCAGCCGAGACAGTAACTATGGCTACACCTTC,CASSRDSNYGYTF
NA,TRBJ1-2,TRBV9,NA,TGTGCCAGCAGCGTAGGGCCAGATTCTAACTATGGCTACACCTTC,CASSVGPDSNYGYTF
TRBD2,TRBJ2-1,TRBV9,few,TGTGCCAGCACCGCCTCCCTAGCGGGAGGGCTAGATGAGCAGTTCTTC,CASTASLAGGLDEQFF